This T cell receptor beta chain was sequenced for a study of human T cells and chemical hapten exposure (TCRdb year 2021). A note on the overall study: For sensitization, 2% DPC in acetone was applied to a roughly 2 cm by roughly 2 cm area of upper inner arm skin. Patients additionally received weekly therapeutic DPC doses to the scalp throughout the roughly 24-week study period. Patch tests used Finn chambers with 0.01% DPC on the upper back, scored after 6 days by International Contact Dermatitis Research Group standards. Most of the patients in the cohort were female, and the cohort covered alopecia areata with under or over 50% scalp involvement, alopecia totalis and alopecia universalis. Libraries were pooled for sequencing, and per-sample TCR yields varied mainly because of small differences in library volumes within the pool. In alopecia patients, the study followed how the peripheral blood TCR repertoire changed in vivo over primary and secondary sensitization to diphenylcyclopropenone (DPC), a hapten. Blood was sampled from patients pre-sensitization (week 0) and at 2, 6 and about 24 weeks after DPC sensitization. Under 30 alopecia patients gave blood for TCR sequencing at one to four time points (pre-sensitization, 2, 6 and 24 weeks).

Overall results and qualifications from the work: After repeated subsampling, changes were observed in the strength of the expansion versus patch-test correlation and in the threshold at which the correlation became significant. A positive correlation was found between the number of PT1 expanded TCRs and patch test score, with significance reached at thresholds 8, 16 and 32 but not 4. All patients had alopecia, a presumed autoimmune disease, so their immune response might differ from that of healthy individuals. DPC sensitization did not change the number of TCRs with a frequency above 1 in 1000, and there was no evidence of changes in global repertoire structure. Expanded TCRs formed significantly more large CDR3 similarity clusters than pre-sensitization or healthy control sets, consistent with antigen-driven responses.

The CDR3 holds 16 amino acids from the cysteine to the phenylalanine. Only CDR3 DNA remains: 48 bases, in frame from the first base. V is pruned by 5 bases and J by 3 bases, leaving 12 bases of the junction without a gene match. This clonotype was seen only a few times. The target of this receptor is not known. No much larger clone exists at a distance of one base, and base qualities are not known. The library was produced with RACE. For sequencing, a NextSeq 500 was employed. During library preparation, unique molecular identifiers were attached to individual cDNA molecules so that TCRs could be counted quantitatively and reproducibly. From each blood RNA sample, both TCR alpha and TCR beta chains were sequenced. The paper's processing steps were these. The median number of TCRs per sample was over 95,000, ranging from roughly 20,000 to 700,000. The Decombinator software suite was used to annotate V, J and CDR3 in the TCR reads. For the PS versus PT1 abundance plots, all samples were subsampled to the same number of TCRs (28,000). TCRs were defined as expanded if absent before sensitization and observed at least eight times at the 2-week time point. In TCRdb, the public reads were trimmed at Q25 with fastp and aligned with MiXCR, with productive beta chains retained. Each entry merges the rows of one CDR3 protein and shows their most common DNA and genes. Clone size and V and J calls follow TCRdb, not the original study. Present in this sample are 95,000 to 150,000 distinct CDR3 sequences, over 9% of which were seen just once. The ten largest clones represent more than 2% of the sample.

The meaning of the sample's time point label: patch test 3, about 24 weeks after DPC sensitization. This sample's treatment or condition label indicates: therapeutic diphenylcyclopropenone sensitization with weekly scalp DPC. Blood at each patch-test visit was drawn before the patch test was applied. Patients were considered eligible if aged 18 to 70, diagnosed with alopecia and deemed suitable for DPC therapy, and patients were excluded if pregnant. Total RNA was extracted from unfractionated whole blood that had been collected in Tempus Blood RNA tubes. This chain is built from TRBV12-3 or TRBV12-4 and TRBJ2-7; 8 bases in the middle match TRBD2. The source was whole blood, collected in connection with sensitization to the hapten diphenylcyclopropenone (DPC). This TCR was sampled from a woman in her fifties or sixties with alopecia areata. Some clones in this sample may be carry-over from other donors' samples. The CDR3 sequence is CASSTDGGATFYEQYF. The nucleotides are TGTGCCAGCAGTACGGACGGGGGGGCGACGTTCTACGAGCAGTACTTC.